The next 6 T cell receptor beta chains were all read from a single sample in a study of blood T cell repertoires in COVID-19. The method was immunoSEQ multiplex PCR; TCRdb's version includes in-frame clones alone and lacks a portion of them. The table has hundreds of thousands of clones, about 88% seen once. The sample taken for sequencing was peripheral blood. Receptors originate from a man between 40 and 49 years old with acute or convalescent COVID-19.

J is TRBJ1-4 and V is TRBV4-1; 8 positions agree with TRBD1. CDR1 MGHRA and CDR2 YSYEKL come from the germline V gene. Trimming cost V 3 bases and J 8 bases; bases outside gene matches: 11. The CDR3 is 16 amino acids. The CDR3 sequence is CASSQFRTGSDEKLFF. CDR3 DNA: TGCGCCAGCAGCCAGTTCCGGACAGGGTCCGACGAAAAACTGTTTTTT.

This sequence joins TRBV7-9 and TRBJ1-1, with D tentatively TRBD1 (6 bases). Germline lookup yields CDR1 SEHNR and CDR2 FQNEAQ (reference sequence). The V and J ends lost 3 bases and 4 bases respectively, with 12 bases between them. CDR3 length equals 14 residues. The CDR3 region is CASSFSPRGTEAFF. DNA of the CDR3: TGTGCCAGCAGCTTTTCCCCCAGGGGCACTGAAGCTTTCTTT.

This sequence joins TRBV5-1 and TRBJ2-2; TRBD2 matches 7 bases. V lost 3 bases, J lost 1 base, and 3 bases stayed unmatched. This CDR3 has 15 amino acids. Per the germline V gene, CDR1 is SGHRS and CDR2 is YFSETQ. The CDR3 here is CASSSAGVNTGELFF. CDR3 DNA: TGCGCCAGCAGCTCGGCGGGGGTGAACACCGGGGAGCTGTTTTTT.

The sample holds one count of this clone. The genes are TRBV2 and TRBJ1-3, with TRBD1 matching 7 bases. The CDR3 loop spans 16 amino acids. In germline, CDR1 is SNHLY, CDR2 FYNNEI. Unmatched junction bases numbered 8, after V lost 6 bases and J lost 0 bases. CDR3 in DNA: TGTGCCAGCAGCCGACAGGGACGGAGCTCTGGAAACACCATATATTTT. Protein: CASSRQGRSSGNTIYF.

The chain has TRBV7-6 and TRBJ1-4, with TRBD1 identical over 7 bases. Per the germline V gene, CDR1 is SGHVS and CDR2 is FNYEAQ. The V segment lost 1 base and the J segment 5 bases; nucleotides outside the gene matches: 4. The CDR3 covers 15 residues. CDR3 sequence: CASSLDRGANEKLFF. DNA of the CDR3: TGTGCCAGCAGCTTAGACAGGGGCGCAAATGAAAAACTGTTTTTT.

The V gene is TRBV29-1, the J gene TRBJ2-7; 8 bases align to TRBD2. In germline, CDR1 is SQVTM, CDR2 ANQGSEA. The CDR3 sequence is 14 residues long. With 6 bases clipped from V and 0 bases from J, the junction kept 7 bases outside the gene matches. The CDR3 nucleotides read TGCAGCGTAGTGTCGGGGGGGCCCTCCTACGAGCAGTACTTC. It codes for CSVVSGGPSYEQYF.